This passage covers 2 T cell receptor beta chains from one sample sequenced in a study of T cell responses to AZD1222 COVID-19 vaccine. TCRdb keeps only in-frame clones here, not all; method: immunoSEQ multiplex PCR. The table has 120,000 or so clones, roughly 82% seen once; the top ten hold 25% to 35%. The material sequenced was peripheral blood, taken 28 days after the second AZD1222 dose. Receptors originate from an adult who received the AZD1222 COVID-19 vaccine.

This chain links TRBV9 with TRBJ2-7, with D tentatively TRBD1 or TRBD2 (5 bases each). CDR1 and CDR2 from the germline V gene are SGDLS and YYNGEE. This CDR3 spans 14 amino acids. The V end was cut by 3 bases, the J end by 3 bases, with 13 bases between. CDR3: CASSESGTNYEQYF. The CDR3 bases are TGTGCCAGCAGCGAGTCCGGGACCAACTACGAGCAGTACTTC.

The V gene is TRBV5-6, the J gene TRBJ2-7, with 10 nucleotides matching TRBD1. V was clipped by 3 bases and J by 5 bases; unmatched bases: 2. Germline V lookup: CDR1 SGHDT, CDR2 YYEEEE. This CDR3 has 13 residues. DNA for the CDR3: TGTGCCAGCAGCTGGGACAGGGGTAACGAGCAGTACTTC. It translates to CASSWDRGNEQYF.